The 20 T cell receptor beta chains presented below share a single source sample, sequenced in a study of CD8 T cells in ankylosing spondylitis. TCRdb called the 5' RACE reads again in MiXCR, with one record for every CDR3 protein. Here the sample spans around 300,000 distinct CDR3 sequences, roughly 15% being singletons. Sequencing input: blood, either unsorted or a sorted T cell fraction (not recorded which). The receptors originated from a male donor with ankylosing spondylitis or in good health (not recorded which).

The sample holds a few counts of this clonotype. The rearrangement joins TRBV6-1 to TRBJ2-1; no clear D gene. CDR1 is MNHNS, CDR2 SASEGT, per germline. The CDR3 is made up of 12 amino acids. V lost 4 bases, J lost 8 bases, and 9 bases lay in between. The CDR3 DNA sequence: TGTGCCAGCAGTGTGAGCAAGGATGAGCAGTTCTTC. Translating it yields CASSVSKDEQFF.

The rearrangement joins TRBV7-7 to TRBJ2-1; TRBD2 matches at 7 bases. The CDR3 is made up of 13 amino acids. Germline V lookup: CDR1 SSHAT, CDR2 FNYEAQ (reference sequence). Trimming at V came to 3 bases and at J to 8 bases, leaving 4 bases not matched to a gene. This CDR3 is CASSLGGTDEQFF. As DNA, the CDR3 is TGTGCCAGCAGCTTGGGGGGGACGGATGAGCAGTTCTTC.

This chain uses TRBV29-1 with TRBJ1-1; D is perhaps TRBD1 (5 bases). Germline CDR1 reads SQVTM; CDR2 reads ANQGSEA. With 6 bases removed from V and 4 bases from J, the gap between germline ends came to 18 bases. The CDR3 has 14 residues. The CDR3 here is CSVRWKSGGTEAFF. CDR3 DNA: TGCAGCGTCCGGTGGAAGAGTGGGGGCACTGAAGCTTTCTTT. Variable domain in full (rest from reference TRBV29-1 and TRBJ1-1): SAVISQKPSRDICQRGTSLTIQCQVDSQVTMMFWYRQQPGQSLTLIATANQGSEATYESGFVIDKFPISRPNLTFSTLTVSNMSPEDSSIYLCSVRWKSGGTEAFFGQGTRLTVV.

This clonotype was seen a handful of times. The chain joins TRBV4-1 to TRBJ2-1; maybe TRBD2 (7 bases). The germline gives CDR1 MGHRA, CDR2 YSYEKL. V was trimmed by 4 bases and J by 6 bases, leaving 13 bases between them. The CDR3 runs 14 residues. CDR3: CASSRGGDRNEQFF. The CDR3, as DNA: TGCGCCAGCAGCCGGGGGGGCGACCGCAATGAGCAGTTCTTC.

The V call is TRBV5-1, the J call TRBJ2-7, with 9 positions matching TRBD1. Germline CDR1 is SGHRS and CDR2 is YFSETQ. Losses at the gene ends were 0 bases for V and 0 bases for J; bases not matched to a gene: 4. The CDR3 contains 16 residues. The CDR3 reads CASSLDRGPSSYEQYF. The CDR3 DNA reads TGCGCCAGCAGCTTGGACAGGGGGCCCAGCTCCTACGAGCAGTACTTC. Full variable domain (missing parts from reference TRBV5-1 and TRBJ2-7): KAGVTQTPRYLIKTRGQQVTLSCSPISGHRSVSWYQQTPGQGLQFLFEYFSETQRNKGNFPGRFSGRQFSNSRSEMNVSTLELGDSALYLCASSLDRGPSSYEQYFGPGTRLTVT.

This sequence joins TRBV5-5 and TRBJ2-1; 7 bases map to TRBD1. CDR3 size: 15 residues. Looked up from germline, CDR1 is SGHKS and CDR2 is YYEKEE (reference sequence). V was pared by 4 bases and J by 8 bases, with 12 bases of the junction left unmatched. The CDR3 region has the DNA TGTGCCAGCAGCCTAACAGGGGTCTTCTCGGATGAGCAGTTCTTC. Amino acids: CASSLTGVFSDEQFF.

This clonotype was detected only a few times. The chain is built from TRBV5-1 and TRBJ2-3; 9 bases are shared with TRBD1. From germline, CDR1 is SGHRS and CDR2 YFSETQ. The CDR3 covers 18 residues. The V and J ends lost 3 bases and 4 bases, in that order; junction bases with no gene match: 15. The CDR3 loop reads CASSSSTGGNSLPDTQYF. The CDR3 DNA reads as TGCGCCAGCAGCTCCTCCACAGGGGGCAACTCCCTCCCAGATACGCAGTATTTT.

This clonotype was seen many times. This sequence joins TRBV5-1 and TRBJ2-7; 7 positions match TRBD1. This CDR3 contains 15 residues. From germline, CDR1 is SGHRS and CDR2 YFSETQ. V shed 0 bases and J 1 base; nucleotides not matched to a gene: 4. The CDR3 is CASSLGGQDSYEQYF. The DNA of the CDR3 is TGCGCCAGCAGCTTGGGCGGACAGGATTCCTACGAGCAGTACTTC. Full variable domain (outside the CDR3, taken from reference TRBV5-1 and TRBJ2-7): KAGVTQTPRYLIKTRGQQVTLSCSPISGHRSVSWYQQTPGQGLQFLFEYFSETQRNKGNFPGRFSGRQFSNSRSEMNVSTLELGDSALYLCASSLGGQDSYEQYFGPGTRLTVT.

The gene calls are TRBV6-5 and TRBJ2-7, with D possibly being TRBD1 or TRBD2 (5 bases each). The CDR3 loop spans 17 amino acids. The V end lost 0 bases, the J end lost 2 bases, and 17 bases lay between the germline ends. Germline CDR1 reads MNHEY; CDR2 reads SVGAGI. CDR3 loop: CASSYSGKWDGTYEQYF. Here the CDR3 DNA reads TGTGCCAGCAGTTACTCGGGAAAGTGGGACGGGACCTACGAGCAGTACTTC.

This clonotype was observed a handful of times. The rearrangement uses TRBV5-1 and TRBJ2-7, with unresolved D. Germline V CDR1 and CDR2: SGHRS, YFSETQ. Trimming removed 4 bases at V and 2 bases at J, with 13 bases between. The CDR3 sequence is 14 residues long. The CDR3 spells CASSPTLVPYEQYF. The CDR3 DNA reads TGCGCCAGCAGCCCGACCCTAGTCCCCTACGAGCAGTACTTC. Together with reference TRBV5-1 and TRBJ2-7, the CDR3 gives the full variable domain: KAGVTQTPRYLIKTRGQQVTLSCSPISGHRSVSWYQQTPGQGLQFLFEYFSETQRNKGNFPGRFSGRQFSNSRSEMNVSTLELGDSALYLCASSPTLVPYEQYFGPGTRLTVT.

This chain links TRBV11-2 with TRBJ2-1; D possibly corresponds to TRBD2 (5 bases). With 3 bases removed from V and 4 bases from J, the gap between germline ends came to 16 bases. CDR1 and CDR2 (germline): SGHAT, FQNNGV. The CDR3 totals 16 residues. CDR3 region: CASSLASSSIYNEQFF. As DNA, the CDR3 is TGTGCCAGCAGCTTGGCTAGCAGTTCGATTTACAATGAGCAGTTCTTC.

This clonotype was seen a handful of times. V usage is TRBV10-3 and J usage is TRBJ1-6; a possible D gene is TRBD1 (6 bases). Trimming took 4 bases from V and 6 from J, leaving 16 bases between them. The V gene's germline CDR1 is ENHRY and CDR2 SYGVKD. This CDR3 contains 16 residues. In nucleotides, the CDR3 is TGTGCCATCAGTGCACAGGGCCCCGTGGGTAATTCACCCCTCCACTTT. This translates into CAISAQGPVGNSPLHF.

This clonotype was recorded a few times. The rearrangement links TRBV5-1 to TRBJ2-1; TRBD2 might be the D (7 bases). The germline V and J ends were trimmed by 0 bases and 6 bases, with 13 bases remaining between them. Germline V lookup: CDR1 SGHRS, CDR2 YFSETQ. The CDR3 loop spans 15 amino acids. In nucleotides, the CDR3 is TGCGCCAGCAGCTTGGTTACAGGGAGGGGCAATGAGCAGTTCTTC. It is translated as CASSLVTGRGNEQFF.

The genes are TRBV6-6 and TRBJ1-1, with unresolved D. The CDR3 is 12 amino acids. V was pared by 6 bases and J by 3 bases, with 8 bases between. CDR1 MNHNY and CDR2 SVGAGI come from the germline V gene (reference sequence). The CDR3 spells CASRRADTEAFF. The DNA of the CDR3 is TGTGCCAGCAGAAGGGCGGACACTGAAGCTTTCTTT.

The chain combines TRBV6-2 or TRBV6-3 with TRBJ1-1; D not certain. V was shortened by 7 bases and J by 6 bases, with 15 bases between the two germline ends. The CDR3 sequence is 13 residues long. Germline V gene lookup returns CDR1 MNHEY and CDR2 SVGEGT. The CDR3 bases are TGTGCCAGCAACACACGGAGTGGCGCTGAAGCTTTCTTT. Encoded protein: CASNTRSGAEAFF.

V and J are TRBV15 and TRBJ2-5; 7 bases fit TRBD2. J gave up 2 bases and V 1 base, and 7 bases lay outside the gene matches. Looked up from germline, CDR1 is LNHNV and CDR2 is YYDKDF (reference sequence). CDR3 length: 16 residues. The CDR3 DNA is TGTGCCACCAGCAGAGGGGGGAGGGCCGAACAAGAGACCCAGTACTTC. Translation: CATSRGGRAEQETQYF.

This clonotype appeared a few times. V and J are TRBV18 and TRBJ2-3, with D possibly being TRBD1 (6 bases). This CDR3 is 14 amino acids long. Germline values: CDR1 KGHSH, CDR2 LQKENI. V was shortened by 8 bases and J by 4 bases, with 16 bases between the two germline ends. CDR3 loop: CASKGDRSADTQYF. The CDR3 DNA reads as TGTGCCAGCAAGGGTGACAGGTCGGCAGATACGCAGTATTTT.

This clonotype turned up a few times. The V and J genes are TRBV9 and TRBJ2-7; maybe TRBD1 (6 bases). Trimming took 3 bases from V and 2 from J, leaving 12 bases between them. This CDR3 spans 14 amino acids. Germline CDR1 SGDLS, CDR2 YYNGEE. CDR3 nucleotide sequence: TGTGCCAGCAGCGCGCCTGGACAGACCTACGAGCAGTACTTC. Protein sequence: CASSAPGQTYEQYF.

This clonotype turned up a few times. The chain has TRBV5-1 and TRBJ1-4; D gene ambiguous. The V and J ends lost 4 bases and 5 bases respectively, with 12 bases between them. Germline values: CDR1 SGHRS, CDR2 YFSETQ. The CDR3 consists of 14 residues. The CDR3, as DNA: TGCGCCAGCAGCCCAAACGTACAGAATGAAAAACTGTTTTTT. It translates to CASSPNVQNEKLFF. Complete variable domain (other parts from reference TRBV5-1 and TRBJ1-4): KAGVTQTPRYLIKTRGQQVTLSCSPISGHRSVSWYQQTPGQGLQFLFEYFSETQRNKGNFPGRFSGRQFSNSRSEMNVSTLELGDSALYLCASSPNVQNEKLFFGSGTQLSVL.

The rearrangement uses TRBV6-6 and TRBJ2-5, with 7 bases identical to TRBD1. The CDR3 has 13 residues. Germline V CDR1 and CDR2: MNHNY, SVGAGI (reference sequence). V trimming: 8 bases; J trimming: 4 bases; junction bases outside the gene matches: 7. CDR3 sequence reads: CASGKAGGETQYF. CDR3 DNA sequence: TGTGCCAGCGGTAAAGCAGGGGGAGAGACCCAGTACTTC.